These 18 T cell receptor beta chains came from one sample sequenced in a study of T cell changes during pregnancy in multiple sclerosis. Repertoires were generated with immunoSEQ multiplex PCR, while TCRdb's copy carries only in-frame clones and drops some. The sample shows 90,000 to 120,000 clones, around 93% of them seen only once. The sequences come from peripheral blood, collected before pregnancy. Receptors were obtained from a female donor with multiple sclerosis, enrolled in a pregnancy study.

The V gene is TRBV18, the J gene TRBJ2-1; D possibly corresponds to TRBD2 (5 bases). Trimming shortened V by 3 bases and J by 7 bases, and 7 bases separated the two germline ends. The V gene's germline CDR1 is KGHSH and CDR2 LQKENI. The CDR3 consists of 12 residues. In nucleotides, the CDR3 is TGTGCCAGCTCACCTCCGGGGAATGAGCAGTTCTTC. This sequence encodes CASSPPGNEQFF. Full variable domain (remainder filled in from reference TRBV18 and TRBJ2-1): NAGVMQNPRHLVRRRGQEARLRCSPMKGHSHVYWYRQLPEEGLKFMVYLQKENIIDESGMPKERFSAEFPKEGPSILRIQQVVRGDSAAYFCASSPPGNEQFFGPGTRLTVL.

This rearrangement joins TRBV4-1 to TRBJ2-7; 8 bases align to TRBD2. V trimming: 1 base; J trimming: 9 bases; junction bases outside the gene matches: 17. Germline V gene sequence: CDR1 MGHRA, CDR2 YSYEKL. The CDR3 runs to 17 residues. This chain's CDR3 is CASSQAWEGRTSIGQYF. The CDR3 coding sequence is TGCGCCAGCAGCCAAGCGTGGGAGGGCCGGACTAGCATCGGGCAGTACTTC.

CDR3 protein: CASSLIGDITEAFF. The DNA for the CDR3 is TGTGCCAGCAGCTTAATTGGGGACATCACTGAAGCTTTCTTT. The genes are TRBV7-9 and TRBJ1-1; D perhaps matches TRBD1 (6 bases). In germline, CDR1 is SEHNR, CDR2 FQNEAQ (reference sequence). CDR3 length: 14 amino acids. Between the trimmed V and J ends, which lost 2 bases and 4 bases, there was a span of 11 bases.

The chain recombines TRBV19 with TRBJ2-3, with TRBD1 matching 8 bases. Germline assignment: CDR1 LNHDA and CDR2 SQIVND (reference sequence). The CDR3 extends over 15 amino acids. Losses at the gene ends were 6 bases for V and 4 bases for J; bases not matched to a gene: 9. The CDR3 loop is CASRGQGAPPDTQYF. As DNA, the CDR3 is TGTGCCAGTAGGGGGCAGGGGGCTCCTCCAGATACGCAGTATTTT. The variable domain in full, with the rest retrieved from reference TRBV19 and TRBJ2-3, is DGGITQSPKYLFRKEGQNVTLSCEQNLNHDAMYWYRQDPGQGLRLIYYSQIVNDFQKGDIAEGYSVSREKKESFPLTVTSAQKNPTAFYLCASRGQGAPPDTQYFGPGTRLTVL.

The chain joins TRBV7-2 to TRBJ2-1; D unclear. Germline CDR1 reads SGHTA; CDR2 reads FQGNSA. V lost 5 bases to trimming and J lost 1 base, with 6 bases between them. This CDR3 region has 13 residues. The CDR3 protein is CASSPPSYNEQFF. CDR3 nucleotides: TGTGCCAGCAGCCCCCCTTCCTACAATGAGCAGTTCTTC.

The chain joins TRBV5-1 to TRBJ1-1; 7 bases agree with TRBD1. V was clipped by 4 bases and J by 0 bases; unmatched bases: 9. The CDR3 is made up of 16 amino acids. Per the germline V gene, CDR1 is SGHRS and CDR2 is YFSETQ. CDR3 sequence (DNA): TGCGCCAGCAGCAAAACCGGGACAGCGATGAACACTGAAGCTTTCTTT. This codes for CASSKTGTAMNTEAFF.

The genes are TRBV6-5 and TRBJ1-5, with 7 bases lining up with TRBD1. The length of the CDR3 is 14 residues. J lost 4 bases, V lost 4 bases, and 4 bases had no gene match. Per the germline V gene, CDR1 is MNHEY and CDR2 is SVGAGI. CDR3 protein: CASSSTGRNQPQHF. CDR3 sequence (DNA): TGTGCCAGCAGTTCGACAGGGAGGAATCAGCCCCAGCATTTT.

V usage is TRBV7-2 and J usage is TRBJ2-7; D perhaps matches TRBD1 (6 bases). Germline lookup yields CDR1 SGHTA and CDR2 FQGNSA. CDR3 size: 14 residues. Trimming left V 5 bases short and J 3 bases short, with 14 bases between. CDR3 nucleotide sequence: TGTGCCAGCAGCCACCAAGACAGGTTCTACGAGCAGTACTTC. It is translated as CASSHQDRFYEQYF.

This clone was counted a single time. This chain joins TRBV5-1 and TRBJ1-2, with D perhaps TRBD1 (6 bases). Trimming took off 6 bases at V and 8 bases at J, with 26 bases between the two ends. The CDR3 is 16 amino acids. In germline, CDR1 is SGHRS, CDR2 YFSETQ. The CDR3 reads CASTIDGTPGLRGYTF. The CDR3 DNA follows: TGCGCCAGCACCATCGACGGGACACCGGGACTAAGGGGCTACACCTTC.

The chain carries TRBV2 and TRBJ1-1; TRBD1 aligns across 9 bases. After removal of 6 bases from V and 1 base from J, the junction contained 12 bases not matched to a gene. This CDR3 spans 17 amino acids. CDR1 and CDR2 from the germline V gene are SNHLY and FYNNEI. In nucleotides, the CDR3 is TGTGCCAGCAGCCCGACTCCTACGGACAGGGGGAACACTGAAGCTTTCTTT. Protein: CASSPTPTDRGNTEAFF.

The chain has TRBV5-1 and TRBJ1-2, with no clear D. Germline CDR1 and CDR2: SGHRS and YFSETQ. This CDR3 spans 17 amino acids. Between the trimmed V and J ends, which lost 1 base and 4 bases, there was a span of 20 bases. The CDR3 here is CASSLSAAADRLYGYTF. The CDR3 bases are TGCGCCAGCAGCTTGAGTGCGGCAGCCGATAGACTCTATGGCTACACCTTC.

The gene calls are TRBV30 and TRBJ1-1, with 7 bases aligning to TRBD1. The CDR3 has 14 amino acids. V lost 4 bases to trimming and J lost 5 bases; unmatched junction nucleotides: 10. Germline loops: CDR1 GTSNPN, CDR2 SVGIG (reference sequence). The CDR3 DNA follows: TGTGCCTGGACGAGGGGGCTTCCGGGAACTGAAGCTTTCTTT. This sequence encodes CAWTRGLPGTEAFF. Full variable domain (missing parts from reference TRBV30 and TRBJ1-1): SQTIHQWPATLVQPVGSPLSLECTVEGTSNPNLYWYRQAAGRGLQLLFYSVGIGQISSEVPQNLSASRPQDRQFILSSKKLLLSDSGFYLCAWTRGLPGTEAFFGQGTRLTVV.

The chain carries TRBV27 and TRBJ2-7; 12 nucleotides agree with TRBD2. The germline V gene encodes CDR1 MNHEY and CDR2 SMNVEV (reference sequence). With V trimmed by 5 bases and J by 13 bases, 9 bases remained unmatched. There are 13 residues in the CDR3. CDR3 DNA sequence: TGTGCCAGCAGTCTCGGACTAGCGGGGAGAAAATACTTC. Protein sequence: CASSLGLAGRKYF.

This clone was seen a single time. The gene calls are TRBV5-1 and TRBJ2-3; 9 bases map to TRBD1. The CDR3 sequence is 15 residues long. Germline values: CDR1 SGHRS, CDR2 YFSETQ. Trimming removed 4 bases from V and 8 bases from J; junction bases left unmatched: 11. CDR3 residues: CASSTTGQGRATQYF. The CDR3 DNA reads TGCGCCAGCAGCACAACGGGACAGGGTAGGGCTACGCAGTATTTT.

The chain links TRBV27 to TRBJ1-1; D is ambiguous. The CDR3 is 13 residues long. Germline CDR1 reads MNHEY; CDR2 reads SMNVEV (reference sequence). Deletions cut 2 bases from V and 5 bases from J, with 9 bases between. The CDR3 DNA reads as TGTGCCAGCAGTTTAATGGGGAGGACTGAAGCTTTCTTT. It translates to CASSLMGRTEAFF.

In DNA, the CDR3 is TGTGCCAGCAGCCTCCGGACTAGCGAAAGAGATACGCAGTATTTT. It yields the protein CASSLRTSERDTQYF. The genes are TRBV7-2 and TRBJ2-3; TRBD2 agrees at 9 bases. V trimming: 5 bases; J trimming: 5 bases; junction bases outside the gene matches: 8. CDR1 and CDR2 (germline): SGHTA, FQGNSA. This CDR3 is 15 amino acids long.

This clone appeared once. The chain uses TRBV27 and TRBJ2-1; D may be TRBD2 (6 bases). The CDR3 is 10 residues long. The germline V and J ends were trimmed by 8 bases and 9 bases, with 8 bases remaining between them. Germline CDR1 is MNHEY and CDR2 is SMNVEV (reference sequence). The CDR3 nucleotides read TGTGCCAGCGGGCGGGGTGAGCAGTTCTTC. Its translation is CASGRGEQFF.

This clone was seen a single time. This sequence joins TRBV28 and TRBJ1-4, with a possible D match to TRBD1 (5 bases). Per germline, CDR1 MDHEN and CDR2 SYDVKM. CDR3 size: 14 residues. The germline V and J ends were trimmed by 3 bases and 8 bases, with 13 bases remaining between them. The CDR3 region is CASSFWQGYEKLFF. In DNA form, the CDR3 reads TGTGCCAGCAGTTTCTGGCAGGGATACGAAAAACTGTTTTTT.